The 5 T cell receptor beta chains reported below all come from one sample, sequenced in a study of Graves' ophthalmopathy and Graves' hyperthyroidism. RNA transcripts were the template, and TCR beta CDR3 regions were amplified from them. A first-round RT-PCR used HTBI primers, followed by a second-round multiplex PCR. TCRdb itself ran the multiplex PCR reads through MiXCR, one entry per CDR3 protein. There are over a million distinct CDR3 sequences in the sample; roughly two fifths occur only once, and around 10% lies in the top ten. Sequenced sample: peripheral blood or thyroid tissue (not recorded which). These receptors all stem from an adult man with Graves' hyperthyroidism.

Of note for this clonotype: A much larger clone is a single base away; this may be a read error. The chain uses TRBV10-3 and TRBJ2-7; D not certain. The V and J ends lost 5 bases and 1 base respectively, with 12 bases between them. The germline gives CDR1 ENHRY, CDR2 SYGVKD. This CDR3 spans 14 amino acids. The CDR3 protein is CAISFSPVSYEQYF. CDR3 DNA sequence: TGTGCCATCAGTTTTAGTCCAGTATCCTACGAGCAGTACTTC.

This clonotype was counted at least ten times. The rearrangement uses TRBV29-1 and TRBJ1-1; no firm D call. CDR1 and CDR2 from the germline V gene are SQVTM and ANQGSEA. The CDR3 covers 14 residues. Trimming stripped 4 bases from V and 1 base from J, with 13 bases between. CDR3 protein: CSVGNPKGNTEAFF. CDR3 in DNA: TGCAGCGTTGGCAACCCCAAAGGGAACACTGAAGCTTTCTTT. The whole variable domain, remainder taken from reference TRBV29-1 and TRBJ1-1, is SAVISQKPSRDICQRGTSLTIQCQVDSQVTMMFWYRQQPGQSLTLIATANQGSEATYESGFVIDKFPISRPNLTFSTLTVSNMSPEDSSIYLCSVGNPKGNTEAFFGQGTRLTVV.

The chain couples TRBV20-1 to TRBJ2-2, with 11 bases aligning to TRBD2. This CDR3 has 16 residues. Germline CDR1 and CDR2: DFQATT and SNEGSKA (reference sequence). V lost 4 bases and J lost 5; bases outside the gene matches: 9. The CDR3 reads CSAIIAGGPTTGELFF. DNA of the CDR3: TGCAGTGCTATTATAGCGGGAGGGCCGACTACCGGGGAGCTGTTTTTT.

This clonotype was picked up many times. The chain employs TRBV20-1 and TRBJ2-6; D gene ambiguous. Deletions cut 3 bases from V and 0 bases from J, with 12 bases between. Per the germline V gene, CDR1 is DFQATT and CDR2 is SNEGSKA (reference sequence). This CDR3 has 16 residues. The CDR3 is CSASRPLFSGANVLTF. The CDR3 nucleotides read TGCAGTGCTAGTCGCCCCCTATTCTCTGGGGCCAACGTCCTGACTTTC.

In its sample, this clonotype was seen many times. V is TRBV5-1 and J is TRBJ1-1, with a possible D match to TRBD1 (5 bases). Trimming stripped 6 bases from V and 2 bases from J, with 11 bases between. Germline V gives CDR1 SGHRS, CDR2 YFSETQ. The CDR3 consists of 13 residues. CDR3: CASTVQGNTEAFF. Here the CDR3 DNA reads TGCGCCAGCACCGTCCAGGGCAACACTGAAGCTTTCTTT.